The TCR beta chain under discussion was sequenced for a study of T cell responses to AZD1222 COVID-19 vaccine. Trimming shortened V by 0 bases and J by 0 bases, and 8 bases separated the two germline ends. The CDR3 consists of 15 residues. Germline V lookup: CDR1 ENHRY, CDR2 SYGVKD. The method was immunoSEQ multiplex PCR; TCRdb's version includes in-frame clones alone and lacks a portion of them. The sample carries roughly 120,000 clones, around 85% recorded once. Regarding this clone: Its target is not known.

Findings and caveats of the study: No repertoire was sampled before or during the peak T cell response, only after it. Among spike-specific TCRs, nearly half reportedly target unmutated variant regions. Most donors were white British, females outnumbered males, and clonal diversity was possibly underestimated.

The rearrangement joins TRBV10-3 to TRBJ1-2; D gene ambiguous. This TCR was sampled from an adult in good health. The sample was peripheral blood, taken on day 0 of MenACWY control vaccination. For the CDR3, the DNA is TGTGCCATCAGTGAGTCGCAGCGAGCTAACTATGGCTACACCTTC. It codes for CAISESQRANYGYTF.